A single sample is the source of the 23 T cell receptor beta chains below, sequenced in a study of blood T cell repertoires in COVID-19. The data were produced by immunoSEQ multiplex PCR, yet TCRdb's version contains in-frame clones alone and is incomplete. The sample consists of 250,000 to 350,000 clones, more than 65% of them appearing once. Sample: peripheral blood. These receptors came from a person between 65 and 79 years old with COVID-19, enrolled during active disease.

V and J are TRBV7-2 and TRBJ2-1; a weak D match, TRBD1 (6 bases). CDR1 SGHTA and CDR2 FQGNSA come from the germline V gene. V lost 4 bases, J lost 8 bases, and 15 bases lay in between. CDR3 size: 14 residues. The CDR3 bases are TGTGCCAGCAGCTATACAGGGTTTGTCGATGAGCAGTTCTTC. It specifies CASSYTGFVDEQFF.

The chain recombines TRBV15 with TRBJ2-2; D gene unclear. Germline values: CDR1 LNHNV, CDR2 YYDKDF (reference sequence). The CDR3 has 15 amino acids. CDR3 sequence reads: CASETGLENTGELFF. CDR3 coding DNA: TGTGCAAGCGAGACCGGGTTAGAGAACACCGGGGAGCTGTTTTTT.

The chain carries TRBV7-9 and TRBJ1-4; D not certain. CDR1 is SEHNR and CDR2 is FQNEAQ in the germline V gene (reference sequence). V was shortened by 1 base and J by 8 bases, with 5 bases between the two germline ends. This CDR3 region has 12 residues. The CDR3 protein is CASSLVLEKLFF. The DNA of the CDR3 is TGTGCCAGCAGCTTAGTCCTGGAAAAACTGTTTTTT.

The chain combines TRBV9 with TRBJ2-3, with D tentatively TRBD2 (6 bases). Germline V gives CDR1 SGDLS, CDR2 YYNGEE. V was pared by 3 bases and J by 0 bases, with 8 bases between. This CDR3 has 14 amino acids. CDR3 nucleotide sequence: TGTGCCAGCAGCGCAAGCGGGAGCACAGATACGCAGTATTTT. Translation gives CASSASGSTDTQYF.

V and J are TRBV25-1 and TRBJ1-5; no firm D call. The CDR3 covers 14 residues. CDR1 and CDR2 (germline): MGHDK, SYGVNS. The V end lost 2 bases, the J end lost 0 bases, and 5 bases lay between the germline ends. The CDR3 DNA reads TGTGCCAGCAGTGAAAACTTTAGCAATCAGCCCCAGCATTTT. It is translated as CASSENFSNQPQHF.

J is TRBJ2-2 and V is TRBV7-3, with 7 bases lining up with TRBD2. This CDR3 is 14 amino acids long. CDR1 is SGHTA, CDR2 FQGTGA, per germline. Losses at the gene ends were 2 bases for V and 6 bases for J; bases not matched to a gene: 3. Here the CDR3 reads CASSLQGGAGELFF. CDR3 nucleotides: TGTGCCAGCAGCTTACAGGGAGGGGCCGGGGAGCTGTTTTTT.

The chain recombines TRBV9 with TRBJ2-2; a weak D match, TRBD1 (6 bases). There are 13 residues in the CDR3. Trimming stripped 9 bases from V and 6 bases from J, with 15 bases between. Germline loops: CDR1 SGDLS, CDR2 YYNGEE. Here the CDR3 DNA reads TGTGCCACCCTGTCAGGGGAGTCCGGGGAGCTGTTTTTT. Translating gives CATLSGESGELFF.

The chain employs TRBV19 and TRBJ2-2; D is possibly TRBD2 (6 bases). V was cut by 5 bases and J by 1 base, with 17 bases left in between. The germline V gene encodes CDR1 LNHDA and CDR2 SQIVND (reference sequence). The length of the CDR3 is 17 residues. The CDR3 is CASSWRREVLNTGELFF. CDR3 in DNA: TGTGCCAGTAGTTGGCGGCGGGAAGTTTTGAACACCGGGGAGCTGTTTTTT.

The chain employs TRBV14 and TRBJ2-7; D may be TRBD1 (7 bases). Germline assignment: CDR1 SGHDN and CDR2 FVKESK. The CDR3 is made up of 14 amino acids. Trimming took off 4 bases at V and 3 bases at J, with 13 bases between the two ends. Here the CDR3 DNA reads TGTGCCAGCAGCCGCGGGACAGATCGCTACGAGCAGTACTTC. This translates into CASSRGTDRYEQYF.

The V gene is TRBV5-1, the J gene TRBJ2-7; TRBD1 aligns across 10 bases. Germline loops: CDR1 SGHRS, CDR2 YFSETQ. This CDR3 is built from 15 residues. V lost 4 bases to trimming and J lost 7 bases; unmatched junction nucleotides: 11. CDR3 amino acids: CASSQTGTGAAEQYF. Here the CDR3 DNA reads TGCGCCAGCAGCCAAACCGGGACAGGGGCAGCGGAGCAGTACTTC.

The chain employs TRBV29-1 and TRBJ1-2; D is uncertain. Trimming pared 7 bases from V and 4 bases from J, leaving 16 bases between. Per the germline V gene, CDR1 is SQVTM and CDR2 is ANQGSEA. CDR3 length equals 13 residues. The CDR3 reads CSALTREGYGYTF. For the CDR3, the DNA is TGCAGCGCCCTGACAAGGGAGGGCTATGGCTACACCTTC.

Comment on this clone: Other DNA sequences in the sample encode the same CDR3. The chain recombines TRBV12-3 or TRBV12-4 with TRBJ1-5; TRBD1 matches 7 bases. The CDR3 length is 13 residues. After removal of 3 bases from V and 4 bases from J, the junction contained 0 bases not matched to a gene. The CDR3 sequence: CASSLTGNQPQHF. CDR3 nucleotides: TGTGCCAGCAGTTTGACAGGGAATCAGCCCCAGCATTTT.

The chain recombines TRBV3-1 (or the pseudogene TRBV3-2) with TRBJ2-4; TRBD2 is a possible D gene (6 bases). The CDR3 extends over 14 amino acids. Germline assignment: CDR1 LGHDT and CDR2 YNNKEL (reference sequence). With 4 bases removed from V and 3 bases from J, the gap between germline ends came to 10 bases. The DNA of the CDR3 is TGTGCCAGCAGCCGTCCGGAGGGCAAAAACATTCAGTACTTC. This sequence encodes CASSRPEGKNIQYF.

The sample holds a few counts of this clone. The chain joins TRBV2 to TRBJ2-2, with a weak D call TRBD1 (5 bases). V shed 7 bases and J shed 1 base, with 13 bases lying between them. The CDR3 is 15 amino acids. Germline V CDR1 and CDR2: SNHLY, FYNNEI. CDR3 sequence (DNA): TGTGCCAGCATCCCGACAGCAAGGAACACCGGGGAGCTGTTTTTT. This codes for CASIPTARNTGELFF.

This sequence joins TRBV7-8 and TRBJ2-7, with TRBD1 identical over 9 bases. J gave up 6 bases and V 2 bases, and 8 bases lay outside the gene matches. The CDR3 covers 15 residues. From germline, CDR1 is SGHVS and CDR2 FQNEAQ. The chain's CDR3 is CASSLPTQGAGEQYF. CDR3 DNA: TGTGCCAGCAGCTTACCCACACAGGGGGCTGGCGAGCAGTACTTC.

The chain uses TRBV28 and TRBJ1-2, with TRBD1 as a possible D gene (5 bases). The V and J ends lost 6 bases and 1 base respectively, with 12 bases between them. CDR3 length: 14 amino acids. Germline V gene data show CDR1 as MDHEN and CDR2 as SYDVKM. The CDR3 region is CASRPSGGNYGYTF. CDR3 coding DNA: TGTGCCAGCAGGCCTAGCGGGGGTAACTATGGCTACACCTTC.

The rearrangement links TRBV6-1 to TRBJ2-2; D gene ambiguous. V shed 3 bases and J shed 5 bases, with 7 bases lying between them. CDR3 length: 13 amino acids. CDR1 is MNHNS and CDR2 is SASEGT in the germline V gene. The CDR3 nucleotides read TGTGCCAGCAGTGACCCCTTGACCGGGGAGCTGTTTTTT. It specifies CASSDPLTGELFF.

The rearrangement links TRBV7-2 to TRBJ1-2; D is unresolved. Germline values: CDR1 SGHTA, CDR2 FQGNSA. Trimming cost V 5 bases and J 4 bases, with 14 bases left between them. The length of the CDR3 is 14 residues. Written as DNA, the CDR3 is TGTGCCAGCAGCCCCTCCGGGTCGGGCTATGGCTACACCTTC. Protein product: CASSPSGSGYGYTF. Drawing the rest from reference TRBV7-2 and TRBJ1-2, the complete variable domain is GAGVSQSPSNKVTEKGKDVELRCDPISGHTALYWYRQSLGQGLEFLIYFQGNSAPDKSGLPSDRFSAERTGGSVSTLTIQRTQQEDSAVYLCASSPSGSGYGYTFGSGTRLTVV.

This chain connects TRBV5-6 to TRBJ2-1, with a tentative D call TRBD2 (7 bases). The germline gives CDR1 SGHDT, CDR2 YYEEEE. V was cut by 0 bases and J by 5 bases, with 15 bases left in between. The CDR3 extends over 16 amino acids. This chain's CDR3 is CASSLAGGGPNNEQFF. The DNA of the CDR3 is TGTGCCAGCAGCTTGGCCGGCGGGGGCCCGAACAATGAGCAGTTCTTC.

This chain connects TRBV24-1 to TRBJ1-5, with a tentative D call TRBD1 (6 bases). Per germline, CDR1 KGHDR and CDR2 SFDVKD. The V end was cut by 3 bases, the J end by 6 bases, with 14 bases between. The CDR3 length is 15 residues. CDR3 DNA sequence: TGTGCCACCAGTGATCCACAGGGAGAGGGTCAGCCCCAGCATTTT. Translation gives CATSDPQGEGQPQHF.

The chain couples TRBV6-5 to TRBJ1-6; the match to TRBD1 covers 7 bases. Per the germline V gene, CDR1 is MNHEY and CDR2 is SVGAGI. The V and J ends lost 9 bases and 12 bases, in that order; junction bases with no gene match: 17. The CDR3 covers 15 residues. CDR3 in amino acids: CASSEVGTAHQPLHF. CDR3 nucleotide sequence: TGTGCCAGTTCGGAGGTGGGGACAGCGCACCAACCCCTCCACTTT.

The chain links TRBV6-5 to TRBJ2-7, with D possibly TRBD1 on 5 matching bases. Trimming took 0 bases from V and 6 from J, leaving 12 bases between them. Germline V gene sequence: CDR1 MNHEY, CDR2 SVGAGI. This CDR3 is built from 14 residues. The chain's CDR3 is CASSYSQGSGEQYF. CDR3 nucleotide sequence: TGTGCCAGCAGTTACTCGCAGGGCTCGGGCGAGCAGTACTTC.

DNA for the CDR3: TGTGCCAGCAGCCGATATTCCGGGTTTGAGGTCCAAGAGACCCAGTACTTC. It codes for CASSRYSGFEVQETQYF. V usage is TRBV14 and J usage is TRBJ2-5; D is ambiguous. The CDR3 contains 17 residues. Germline lookup yields CDR1 SGHDN and CDR2 FVKESK. The V end was cut by 4 bases, the J end by 1 base, with 19 bases between.